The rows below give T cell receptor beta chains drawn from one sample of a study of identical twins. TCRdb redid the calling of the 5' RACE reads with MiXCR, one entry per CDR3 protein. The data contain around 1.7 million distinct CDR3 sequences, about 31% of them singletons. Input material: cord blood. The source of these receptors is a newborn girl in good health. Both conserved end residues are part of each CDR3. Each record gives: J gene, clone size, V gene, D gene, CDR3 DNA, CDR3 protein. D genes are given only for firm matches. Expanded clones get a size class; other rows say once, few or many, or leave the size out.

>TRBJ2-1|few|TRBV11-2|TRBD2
TGTGCCAGCTGCCTCGATCGACTAGCGGGGGCCCCTCGCAATGAGCAGTTCTTC
CASCLDRLAGAPRNEQFF
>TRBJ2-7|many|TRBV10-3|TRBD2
TGTGCCATCAGTGAGCGGGAGGGCTCCTACGAGCAGTACTTC
CAISEREGSYEQYF
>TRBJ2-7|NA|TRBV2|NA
TGTGCCAGCAGTGAAGCTTGGGGGAACGAGCAGTACTTC
CASSEAWGNEQYF
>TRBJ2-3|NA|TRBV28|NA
TGTGCCAGCAGACGACGATGGGGCACAGATACGCAGTATTTT
CASRRRWGTDTQYF
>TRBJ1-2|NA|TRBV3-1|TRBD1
TGTGCCAGCAGCCAAGCCCGGACAGGAGACTATGGCTACACCTTC
CASSQARTGDYGYTF
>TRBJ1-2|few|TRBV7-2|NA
TGTGCCAGCAGGGTCCTGGCAGGGGATAACTATGGCTACACCTTC
CASRVLAGDNYGYTF
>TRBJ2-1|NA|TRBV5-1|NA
TGCGCCAGCAGCTTGGGTTTGTGGCTAGCCTCCTACAATGAGCAGTTCTTC
CASSLGLWLASYNEQFF
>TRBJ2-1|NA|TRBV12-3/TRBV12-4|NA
TGTGCCAGCAGTTTAGCGCCGGGACCAGGCAATGAGCAGTTCTTC
CASSLAPGPGNEQFF
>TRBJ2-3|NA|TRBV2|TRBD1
TGTGCCAGCAGTGAAAGGACAGGGGGTGTGACAGATACGCAGTATTTT
CASSERTGGVTDTQYF
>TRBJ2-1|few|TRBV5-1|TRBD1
TGCGCCAGCAGCTGGTCTCTTACCGGGACAGGGGCCTCTAGCTCCTACAATGAGCAGTTCTTC
CASSWSLTGTGASSSYNEQFF
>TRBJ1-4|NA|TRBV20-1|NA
TGCAGTGCCGAAGTGTCCGGGGGCATTGAAAAACTGTTTTTT
CSAEVSGGIEKLFF
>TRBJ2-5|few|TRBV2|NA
TGTGCCAGCAGTGAACTAGCTCGGGAAGAGACCCAGTACTTC
CASSELAREETQYF
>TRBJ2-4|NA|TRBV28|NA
TGTGCCAGCAGTTCCCCCCCCCGAGAGACCAAAAACATTCAGTACTTC
CASSSPPRETKNIQYF
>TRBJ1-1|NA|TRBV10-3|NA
TGTGCCCTCTCTGGGTCCAGAGACACTGAAGCTTTCTTT
CALSGSRDTEAFF
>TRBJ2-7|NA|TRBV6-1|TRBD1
TGTGCCAGCAGTGCCTCGGGACAGGGAAAGGGCTACGAGCAGTACTTC
CASSASGQGKGYEQYF
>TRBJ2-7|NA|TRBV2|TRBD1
TGTGCCAGCCCGAGGACAGGGAATTTCTACGAGCAGTACTTC
CASPRTGNFYEQYF
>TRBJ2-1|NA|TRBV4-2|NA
TGTGCCAGCAGCCACCACGCCTACAATGAGCAGTTCTTC
CASSHHAYNEQFF
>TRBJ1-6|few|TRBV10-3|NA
TGTGCCATCAGTGAGGGACGGACTTATAATTCACCCCTCCACTTT
CAISEGRTYNSPLHF
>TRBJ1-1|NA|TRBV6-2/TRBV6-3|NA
TGTGCCAGCAGTAATGCTATGAACACTGAAGCTTTCTTT
CASSNAMNTEAFF
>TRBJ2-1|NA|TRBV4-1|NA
TGCGCCAGCAGCCAAGAAAACTCCTACAATGAGCAGTTCTTC
CASSQENSYNEQFF
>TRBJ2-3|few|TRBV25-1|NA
TGTGCCAGCAGTGAATTGTCAGCTGGGAGCACAGATACGCAGTATTTT
CASSELSAGSTDTQYF
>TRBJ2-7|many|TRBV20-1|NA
TGCAGTGCGGAGGGACGGACCTACGAGCAGTACTTC
CSAEGRTYEQYF
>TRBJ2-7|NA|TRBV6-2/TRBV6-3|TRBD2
TGTGCCAGCAGCTACCCGAGTGGACTAGCGGTCTACAATGAGCAGTACTTC
CASSYPSGLAVYNEQYF
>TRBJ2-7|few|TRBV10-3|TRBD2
TGTGCCATCACTAGCGGACCCTACGAGCAGTACTTC
CAITSGPYEQYF
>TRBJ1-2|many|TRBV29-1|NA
TGCAGCGTTGACGAAGGGACGAGGAACTATGGCTACACCTTC
CSVDEGTRNYGYTF
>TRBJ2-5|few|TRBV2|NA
TGTGCCAGCAACAGTCAGGGAGAGACCCAGTACTTC
CASNSQGETQYF
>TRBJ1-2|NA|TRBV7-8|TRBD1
TGTGCCAGCAGCTTTGGACAGGGGGCGAATGGCTACACCTTC
CASSFGQGANGYTF
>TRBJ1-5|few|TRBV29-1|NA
TGCAGCGTTGATGAACGACGGAGGCAGCCCCAGCATTTT
CSVDERRRQPQHF
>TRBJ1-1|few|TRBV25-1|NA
TGTGCCAGCAGTTTCGCTAATTTCCTATACACTGAAGCTTTCTTT
CASSFANFLYTEAFF
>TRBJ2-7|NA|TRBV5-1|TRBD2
TGCGCCAGCGGGGGGACTAGCGGCCCGTTCCTCTACGAGCAGTACTTC
CASGGTSGPFLYEQYF
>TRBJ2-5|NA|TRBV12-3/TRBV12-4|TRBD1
TGTGCCGGCAGTTTAGCGCGAGACAGGGGAGAGACCCAGTACTTC
CAGSLARDRGETQYF
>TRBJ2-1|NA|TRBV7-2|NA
TGTGCCAGCAGCTTCCGACTGATCTCCTACAATGAGCAGTTCTTC
CASSFRLISYNEQFF
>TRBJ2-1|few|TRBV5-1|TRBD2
TGCGCCAGTACTAGCGGGAGTCCCAATGAGCAGTTCTTC
CASTSGSPNEQFF
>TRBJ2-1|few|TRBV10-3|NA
TGTGCCATCAGAGGCCTTAGCGGAGTCAATGAGCAGTTCTTC
CAIRGLSGVNEQFF
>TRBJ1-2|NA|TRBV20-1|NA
TGCAGCCCCTCGGGCAGGCCCTATGGCTACACCTTC
CSPSGRPYGYTF
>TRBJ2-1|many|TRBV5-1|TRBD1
TGCGCCAGCAGCTATCCCGGGACAGGGTCCGGTGAGCAGTTCTTC
CASSYPGTGSGEQFF
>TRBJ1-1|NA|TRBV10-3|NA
TGTGCCATCAGTGCCCAGAGGGCCTTAAACACTGAAGCTTTCTTT
CAISAQRALNTEAFF
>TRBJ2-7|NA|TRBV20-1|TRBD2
TGCAGTGCTAGTGGGGGCGGGGGGACCTACGAGCAGTACTTC
CSASGGGGTYEQYF
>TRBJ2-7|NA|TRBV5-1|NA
TGCGCCAGCAGCTATGGACTCCTAACCTACGAGCAGTACTTC
CASSYGLLTYEQYF
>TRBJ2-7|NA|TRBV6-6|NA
TGTGCCAGCAGTTACGGGACTCCTGGGTCCTACGAGCAGTACTTC
CASSYGTPGSYEQYF
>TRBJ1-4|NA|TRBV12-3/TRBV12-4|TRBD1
TGTGCCAGCAGATTTAACAGGGGGCAGGAAAAACTGTTTTTT
CASRFNRGQEKLFF
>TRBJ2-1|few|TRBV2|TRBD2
TGTGCCGCGACGGGGGGGACTAGCGGGGTGAATGAGCAGTTCTTC
CAATGGTSGVNEQFF
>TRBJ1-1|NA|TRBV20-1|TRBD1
TGCAGTGCTAGCAGGGGGCGCGGATACACTGAAGCTTTCTTT
CSASRGRGYTEAFF
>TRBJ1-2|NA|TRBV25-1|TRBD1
TGTGCCAGCAGTGGGGGACAGACTCCTCTCGGCTACACCTTC
CASSGGQTPLGYTF
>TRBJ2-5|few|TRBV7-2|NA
TGTGCCAGCAGCTTAATTGGGTTCCTTAGTTATCGTCGGCAAGAGACCCAGTACTTC
CASSLIGFLSYRRQETQYF
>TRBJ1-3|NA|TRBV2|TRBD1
TGTGCCAGCAGCGATACCGGGACAGGGGCTTTCCTCGACTCTGGAAACACCATATATTTT
CASSDTGTGAFLDSGNTIYF
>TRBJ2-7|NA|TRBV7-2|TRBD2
TGTGCCAGCAGGGACAGACTAGCGTCTTCCTACGAGCAGTACTTC
CASRDRLASSYEQYF
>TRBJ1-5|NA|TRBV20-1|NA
TGCAGTGCTAGTCGGGACACCGATCAGCCCCAGCATTTT
CSASRDTDQPQHF
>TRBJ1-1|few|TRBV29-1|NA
TGCAGCGTTGGGTATGGGGGAACTGGAGGCACTGAAGCTTTCTTT
CSVGYGGTGGTEAFF
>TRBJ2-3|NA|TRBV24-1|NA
TGTGCCACCAGTGTCGCCAAAGGGAGCACAGATACGCAGTATTTT
CATSVAKGSTDTQYF
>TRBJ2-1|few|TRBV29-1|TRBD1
TGCAGCGTTCTGGGACAGGGGAATGAGCAGTTCTTC
CSVLGQGNEQFF
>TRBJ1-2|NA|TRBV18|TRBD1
TGTGCCAGCTCACCGGGACAGGGGAAGACTAACTATGGCTGCACCTTC
CASSPGQGKTNYGCTF
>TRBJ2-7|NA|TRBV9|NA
TGTGCCAGCAGCGTAGACGGGTCCACCTACGAGCAGTACTTC
CASSVDGSTYEQYF